This record concerns one TCR beta chain sequence. Profiled with immunoSEQ multiplex PCR; TCRdb holds only in-frame clones, not every one. The sample holds 130,000 or so clones, around 94% seen once. The entry originates in a study of control samples from healthy donors and cancer patients. The CDR3 runs to 15 residues. Germline V lookup: CDR1 SEHNR, CDR2 FQNEAQ (reference sequence). V was cut by 1 base and J by 3 bases, with 10 bases left in between. The origin of this receptor is a man aged 35-49 years in good health. The chain has TRBV7-9 and TRBJ1-3; a possible D gene is TRBD1 (5 bases). The sequencing sample was made of blood. CDR3 protein: CASSLVQGSGNTIYF. Here the CDR3 DNA reads TGTGCCAGCAGCTTAGTCCAGGGTAGTGGAAACACCATATATTTT.